Listed here is a single TCR beta chain. This record belongs to a study of human T cells and chemical hapten exposure. MiXCR, applied by TCRdb to the 5' RACE reads, yields one record per CDR3 protein. The data hold 110,000 or so distinct CDR3 sequences, with roughly 18% observed a single time. Total RNA came from unfractionated whole blood. The sequence was collected from a human donor in good health.

The CDR3 nucleotides are TGCAGTGCTTATGGAGGGGGGATTCAGCCCCAGCATTTT. Protein: CSAYGGGIQPQHF. The genes are TRBV20-1 and TRBJ1-5, with D possibly TRBD1 on 6 matching bases. The CDR3 contains 13 residues. Germline CDR1 and CDR2: DFQATT and SNEGSKA (reference sequence). Between the trimmed V and J ends, which lost 5 bases and 6 bases, there was a span of 14 bases.